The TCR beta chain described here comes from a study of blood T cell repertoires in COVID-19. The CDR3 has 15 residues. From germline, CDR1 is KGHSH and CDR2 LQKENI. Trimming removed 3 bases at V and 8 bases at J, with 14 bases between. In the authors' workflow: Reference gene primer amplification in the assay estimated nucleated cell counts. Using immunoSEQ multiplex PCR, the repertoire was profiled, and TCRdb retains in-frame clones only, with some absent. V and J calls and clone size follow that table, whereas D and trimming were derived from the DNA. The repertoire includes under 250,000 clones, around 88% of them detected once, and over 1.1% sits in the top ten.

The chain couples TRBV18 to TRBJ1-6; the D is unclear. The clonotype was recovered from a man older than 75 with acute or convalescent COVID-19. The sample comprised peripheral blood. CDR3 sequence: CASSPSGVGDSPLHF. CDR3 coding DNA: TGTGCCAGCTCACCCTCAGGTGTCGGGGATTCACCCCTCCACTTT. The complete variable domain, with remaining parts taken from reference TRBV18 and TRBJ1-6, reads NAGVMQNPRHLVRRRGQEARLRCSPMKGHSHVYWYRQLPEEGLKFMVYLQKENIIDESGMPKERFSAEFPKEGPSILRIQQVVRGDSAAYFCASSPSGVGDSPLHFGNGTRLTVT.